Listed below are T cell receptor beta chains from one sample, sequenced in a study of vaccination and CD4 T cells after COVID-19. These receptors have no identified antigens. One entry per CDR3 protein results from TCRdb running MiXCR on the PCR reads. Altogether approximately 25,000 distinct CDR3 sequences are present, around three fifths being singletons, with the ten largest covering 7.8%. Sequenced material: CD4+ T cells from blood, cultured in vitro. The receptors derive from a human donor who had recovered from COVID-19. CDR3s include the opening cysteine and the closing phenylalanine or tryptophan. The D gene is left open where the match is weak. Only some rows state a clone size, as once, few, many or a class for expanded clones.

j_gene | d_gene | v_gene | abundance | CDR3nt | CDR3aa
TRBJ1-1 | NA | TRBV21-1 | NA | TGTGCCAGCAGCAATAAAGTAAGGCAGGGAGGTGAGAACACTGAAGCTTTCTTT | CASSNKVRQGGENTEAFF
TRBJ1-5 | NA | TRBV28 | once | TGTGCCAGCAGCGGCGGGAATCAGCCCCAGCATTTT | CASSGGNQPQHF
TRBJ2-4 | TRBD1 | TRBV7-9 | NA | TGTGCCAGCAGCTCCGGGACAGTCAAAAACATTCAGTACTTC | CASSSGTVKNIQYF
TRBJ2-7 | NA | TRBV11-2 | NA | TGTGCCAGCAGCTTGGTCCAGGGGGAGCAGTACTTC | CASSLVQGEQYF
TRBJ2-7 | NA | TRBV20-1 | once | TGCAGCCCCAGCCCCTACGAGCAGTACTTC | CSPSPYEQYF
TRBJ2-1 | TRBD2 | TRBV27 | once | TGTGCCAGCAGAACGACTAGCGGGAGTCGTAATGAGCAGTTCTTC | CASRTTSGSRNEQFF
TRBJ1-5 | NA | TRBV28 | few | TGTGCCAGCGATCCAATAAGCAATCAGCCCCAGCATTTT | CASDPISNQPQHF
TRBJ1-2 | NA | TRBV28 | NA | TGTGCCAGCAGTGAACTCAACGACTATGGCTACACCTTC | CASSELNDYGYTF
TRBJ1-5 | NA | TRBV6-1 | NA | TGTGCCAGCAGTGAAAGGTGGGGACCCGGTCAGCCCCAGCATTTT | CASSERWGPGQPQHF
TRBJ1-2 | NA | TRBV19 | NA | TGTGCCCCCACAAGGGAGGGCCCATTTCAAGGCCACACCTTC | CAPTREGPFQGHTF
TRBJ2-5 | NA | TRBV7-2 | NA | TGTGCCAGCAGGACGTCAAGGGTTTACCAAGAGACCCAGTACTTC | CASRTSRVYQETQYF
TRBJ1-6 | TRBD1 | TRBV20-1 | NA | TGCAGTGCTCCCGCCCCACAGGGGGGTTCACCCCTCCACTTT | CSAPAPQGGSPLHF
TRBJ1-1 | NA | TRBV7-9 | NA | TGTGCCAGCAGTCCCGCTTTGGGGGGACTCACTGAAGCTTTCTTT | CASSPALGGLTEAFF
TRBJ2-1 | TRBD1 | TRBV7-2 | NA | TGTGCCAGCAGCTTAGGCGGGGCAGGGGGCCGGAGTGAGCAGTTCTTC | CASSLGGAGGRSEQFF
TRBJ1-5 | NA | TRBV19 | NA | TGTGCCAGTAAATTATGGGCAGGGAATCAGCCCCAGCATTTT | CASKLWAGNQPQHF
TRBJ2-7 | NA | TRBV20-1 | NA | TGCAGTGCTAGAGGTCTGCTCCTCCGAGCGGGGCAGTACTTC | CSARGLLLRAGQYF
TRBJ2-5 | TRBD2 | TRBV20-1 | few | TGCAGTGCCAAACTAGCGGGCAGCCAAGAGACCCAGTACTTC | CSAKLAGSQETQYF
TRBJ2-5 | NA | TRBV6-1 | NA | TGTGCCAGCACCTTGGCAGGGTCGGGGGAGACCCAGTACTTC | CASTLAGSGETQYF
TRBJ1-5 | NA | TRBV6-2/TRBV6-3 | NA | TGTGCCAGCAGTCAAGGGGGGGGAAAGAGTCAGCCCCAGCATTTT | CASSQGGGKSQPQHF
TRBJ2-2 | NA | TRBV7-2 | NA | TGTGCCAGCAGCTTACCTTTGGGGGAGCGTTACACCGGGGAGCTGTTTTTT | CASSLPLGERYTGELFF
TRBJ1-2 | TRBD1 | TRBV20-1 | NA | TGCAGTGAAAACCACGGACAGGGGGCGCTGGGCTATGGCTACACCTTC | CSENHGQGALGYGYTF
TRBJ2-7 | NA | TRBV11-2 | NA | TGTGCCAGCTCGATACGGAGTGTCAGTTCCGAGCAGTACTTC | CASSIRSVSSEQYF